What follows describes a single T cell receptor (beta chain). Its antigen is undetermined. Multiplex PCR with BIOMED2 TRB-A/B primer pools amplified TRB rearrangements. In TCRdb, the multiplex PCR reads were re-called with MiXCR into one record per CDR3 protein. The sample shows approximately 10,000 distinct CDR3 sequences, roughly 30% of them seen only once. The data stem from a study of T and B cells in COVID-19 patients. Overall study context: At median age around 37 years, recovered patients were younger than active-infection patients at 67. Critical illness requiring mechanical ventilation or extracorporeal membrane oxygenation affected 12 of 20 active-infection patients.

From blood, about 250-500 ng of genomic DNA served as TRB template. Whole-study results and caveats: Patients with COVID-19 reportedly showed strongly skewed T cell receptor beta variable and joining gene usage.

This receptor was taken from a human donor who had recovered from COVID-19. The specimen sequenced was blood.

CDR3 DNA sequence: TGCGCCAGCAGGCCCCAACCAGGCCGGCTTATAGAGACCCAGTACTTC. It encodes CASRPQPGRLIETQYF. V usage is TRBV4-1 and J usage is TRBJ2-5, with D unclear. CDR3 length: 16 amino acids. The ends were cut back, 6 bases at V and 4 bases at J, with 21 bases in the middle. Germline assignment: CDR1 MGHRA and CDR2 YSYEKL.